This TCR beta chain appears in the sequencing data of a study of monozygotic twins with inflammatory bowel disease. The CDR3 has 13 residues. Points from the study as a whole: IBD patients shared fewer clonotypes with others than healthy twins, especially with disease activity. Ultimately, a single strong signal or clonotype associated with IBD was not supported.

TCRdb reprocessed the 5' RACE reads and stores each CDR3 protein as one record, lacking DNA. Its clone listing holds under 350,000 distinct CDR3 sequences. Blood samples of approximately 2.7 ml were drawn from every donor. About this clonotype: What it recognizes is unknown.

Specimen: blood. The rearrangement uses TRBV12-3 or TRBV12-4 and TRBJ2-7; no DNA is available, so the TRBD1 call from TCRdb remains unchecked. This clonotype originated in a human donor with ulcerative colitis or Crohn's disease, or a healthy co-twin of an affected twin (not recorded which). Here the CDR3 reads CASSSGTHYEQYF.